The clone carrying this TCR beta chain appeared once. Its target is unknown. The record originates from a study of cytomegalovirus exposure and HLA in healthy donors. The V and J ends lost 0 bases and 3 bases respectively, with 10 bases between them. The germline V gene has CDR1 SGHDT and CDR2 YYEEEE. The CDR3 has 14 residues. The study, taken as a whole, reports: In vitro, three CMV-associated chains proved specific for CMV antigens.

TCRdb's table, derived via immunoSEQ multiplex PCR, lists solely in-frame clones and lacks some. This repertoire shows 50,000 or so clones, 91% found once; its top ten account for 2% to 2.5%. The TCR sequence derives from a woman under 40 in good health and CMV-seronegative. The chain employs TRBV5-6 and TRBJ2-7; no clear D. The sequencing input was PBMCs. CDR3 DNA: TGTGCCAGCAGCTTGGTCTCGGTAAACTACGAGCAGTACTTC. Protein sequence: CASSLVSVNYEQYF.